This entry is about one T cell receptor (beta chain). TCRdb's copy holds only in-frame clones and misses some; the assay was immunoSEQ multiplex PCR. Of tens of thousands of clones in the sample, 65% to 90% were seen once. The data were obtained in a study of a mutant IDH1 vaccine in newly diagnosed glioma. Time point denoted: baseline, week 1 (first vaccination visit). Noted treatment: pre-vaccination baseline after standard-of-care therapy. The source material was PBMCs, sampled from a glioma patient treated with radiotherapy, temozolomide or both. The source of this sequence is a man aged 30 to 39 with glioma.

The CDR3 DNA is TGTGCCAGCAGCTTATACGTGGAAGCGGGGACTGAAGCTTTCTTT. It translates to CASSLYVEAGTEAFF. The chain combines TRBV11-2 with TRBJ1-1; D remains unclear. The ends were cut back, 2 bases at V and 5 bases at J, with 15 bases in the middle. Germline lookup yields CDR1 SGHAT and CDR2 FQNNGV. This CDR3 is 15 amino acids long.